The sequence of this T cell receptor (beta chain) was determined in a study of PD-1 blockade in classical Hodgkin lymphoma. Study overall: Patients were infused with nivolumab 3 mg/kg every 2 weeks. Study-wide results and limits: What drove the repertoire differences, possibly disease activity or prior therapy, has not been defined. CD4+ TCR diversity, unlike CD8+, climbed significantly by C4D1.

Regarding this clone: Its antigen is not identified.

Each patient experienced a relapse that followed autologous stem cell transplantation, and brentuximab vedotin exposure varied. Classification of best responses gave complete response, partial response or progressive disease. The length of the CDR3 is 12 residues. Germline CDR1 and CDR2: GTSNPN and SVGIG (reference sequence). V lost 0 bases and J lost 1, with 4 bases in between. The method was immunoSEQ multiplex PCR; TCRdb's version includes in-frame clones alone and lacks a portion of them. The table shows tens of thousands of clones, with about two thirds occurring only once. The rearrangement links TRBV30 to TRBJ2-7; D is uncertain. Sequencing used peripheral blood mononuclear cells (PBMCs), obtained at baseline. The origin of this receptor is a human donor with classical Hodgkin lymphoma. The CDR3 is CAWSVFSYEQYF. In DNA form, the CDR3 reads TGTGCCTGGAGTGTCTTTTCCTACGAGCAGTACTTC.